The present T cell receptor (beta chain) was sequenced within a study of low-dose radiotherapy and immunotherapy resistance in tumors. As for the study in general: Cohort 1 was treated with 0.5 Gy per fraction at 2-week intervals, amounting to 6.5 Gy overall. Each fraction given to Cohort 2 every two weeks delivered 1 Gy, and the total reached 13 Gy over 26 weeks.

In its sample, this clonotype was seen many times. Documented time point: before trial treatment. Patients deemed eligible presented with advanced solid tumors lacking tumor-infiltrating lymphocytes. The germline CDR1 and CDR2 sequences are ENHRY and SYGVKD. Germline trimming cut 6 bases from V and 7 bases from J; bases unmatched to any gene: 8. The CDR3 spans 13 residues. TRAV and TRBV primers primed cDNA for both TCRalpha and TCRbeta. TCR amplification used 15 to 20 PCR cycles, a constant-region primer and a V-primer adapter. TCRdb itself ran the reads through MiXCR, one entry per CDR3 protein. Of 65,000 to 95,000 distinct CDR3 sequences listed, approximately 20% were seen once; the top ten hold under 7.5%.

The clonotype originates from a male donor with prostate cancer. Sample: PBMCs, taken before treatment. The rearrangement joins TRBV10-3 to TRBJ1-2; 7 bases match TRBD1. The CDR3 region has the DNA TGTGCCATCAGCAGTCAGGGGGAGCGTGGCTACACCTTC. Residues: CAISSQGERGYTF.